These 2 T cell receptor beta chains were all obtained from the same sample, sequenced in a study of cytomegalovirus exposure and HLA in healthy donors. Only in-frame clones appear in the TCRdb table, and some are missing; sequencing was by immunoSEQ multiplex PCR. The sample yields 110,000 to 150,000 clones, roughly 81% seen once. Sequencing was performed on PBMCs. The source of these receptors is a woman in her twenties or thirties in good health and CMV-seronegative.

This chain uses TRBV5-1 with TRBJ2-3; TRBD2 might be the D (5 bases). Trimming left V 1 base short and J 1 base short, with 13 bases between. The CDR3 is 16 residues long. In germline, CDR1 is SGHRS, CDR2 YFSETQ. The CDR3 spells CASSLNLGSGTDTQYF. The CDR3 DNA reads TGCGCCAGCAGCTTGAATCTCGGTAGCGGCACAGATACGCAGTATTTT.

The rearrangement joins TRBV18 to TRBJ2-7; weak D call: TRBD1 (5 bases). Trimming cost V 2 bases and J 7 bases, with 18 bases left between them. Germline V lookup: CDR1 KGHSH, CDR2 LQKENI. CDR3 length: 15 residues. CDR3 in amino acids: CASSPRSGMLGEQYF. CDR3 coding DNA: TGTGCCAGCTCACCAAGGTCAGGGATGTTGGGAGAGCAGTACTTC.